The next 20 T cell receptor beta chains were all read from a single sample in a study of PD-L1 blockade in urothelial cancer. Assay: immunoSEQ multiplex PCR; the TCRdb copy retains only in-frame clones and omits some. The table has about 70,000 clones, 80% to 85% seen once; the top ten hold 4.7%. This sample comprised PBMCs, obtained around atezolizumab (anti-PD-L1) treatment. The source is a man in his 70s with urothelial cancer.

The chain uses TRBV10-1 and TRBJ2-3, with 7 positions matching TRBD2. CDR1 and CDR2 (germline): WNHNN, SYGVQD (reference sequence). This CDR3 has 16 amino acids. J gave up 1 base and V 3 bases, and 7 bases lay outside the gene matches. CDR3 in amino acids: CASSEGLAVRTDTQYF. In DNA form, the CDR3 reads TGCGCCAGCAGTGAAGGGCTAGCGGTACGCACAGATACGCAGTATTTT.

CDR3 nucleotide sequence: TGTGCCAGCTCACCGGGGACAGGGATAAGCAATCAGCCCCAGCATTTT. Protein sequence: CASSPGTGISNQPQHF. The V call is TRBV18, the J call TRBJ1-5; 9 bases agree with TRBD1. V gave up 3 bases and J gave up 1 base; unmatched junction bases: 4. Per the germline V gene, CDR1 is KGHSH and CDR2 is LQKENI. There are 16 residues in the CDR3.

The rearrangement joins TRBV7-3 to TRBJ2-5; D might be TRBD2 (6 bases). Germline V gene data show CDR1 as SGHTA and CDR2 as FQGTGA. Trimming took off 5 bases at V and 5 bases at J, with 15 bases between the two ends. CDR3 length: 14 amino acids. The CDR3 reads CASSPSLASETQYF. The CDR3 DNA is TGTGCCAGCAGCCCGTCACTAGCATCGGAGACCCAGTACTTC.

This clone appeared a single time. This chain links TRBV6-1 with TRBJ2-7, with 10 bases matching TRBD1. Germline V gene sequence: CDR1 MNHNS, CDR2 SASEGT. The CDR3 runs to 13 residues. Unmatched junction bases numbered 8, after V lost 10 bases and J lost 5 bases. This chain's CDR3 is CAIGGDRGHEQYF. The CDR3 DNA is TGTGCCATAGGGGGGGACAGGGGCCACGAGCAGTACTTC.

The chain is built from TRBV19 and TRBJ1-5; D is unclear. The CDR3 is made up of 11 amino acids. Germline CDR1 and CDR2: LNHDA and SQIVND (reference sequence). Trimming removed 5 bases at V and 6 bases at J, with 5 bases between. Here the CDR3 reads CASSSGQPQHF. CDR3 DNA sequence: TGTGCCAGTAGTTCAGGTCAGCCCCAGCATTTT.

The chain joins TRBV2 to TRBJ1-5; the D is unclear. From germline, CDR1 is SNHLY and CDR2 FYNNEI. V was cut by 3 bases and J by 5 bases, with 11 bases left in between. The CDR3 contains 14 residues. CDR3 residues: CASSDEGWYQPQHF. DNA of the CDR3: TGTGCCAGCAGTGACGAGGGTTGGTATCAGCCCCAGCATTTT.

The V gene is TRBV5-1, the J gene TRBJ2-7; possibly TRBD1 for D (6 bases). Germline CDR1 reads SGHRS; CDR2 reads YFSETQ. The V gene lost 1 base and the J gene lost 2 bases, with 13 bases spanning the gap. There are 15 residues in the CDR3. The CDR3 DNA reads as TGCGCCAGCAGCTTGTTGTCAGGGGCAGCCTACGAGCAGTACTTC. It specifies CASSLLSGAAYEQYF.

This chain joins TRBV6-5 and TRBJ2-3; TRBD2 matches 10 bases. V was clipped by 1 base and J by 10 bases; unmatched bases: 11. The CDR3 is made up of 16 amino acids. Germline V gives CDR1 MNHEY, CDR2 SVGAGI. The CDR3 region is CASSYFSIERGGAQYF. CDR3 nucleotide sequence: TGTGCCAGCAGTTACTTTTCTATAGAGCGGGGGGGAGCGCAGTATTTT.

The genes are TRBV15 and TRBJ2-1; TRBD2 matches at 9 bases. J was trimmed by 4 bases and V by 3 bases; bases with no gene match: 13. There are 18 residues in the CDR3. The germline V gene encodes CDR1 LNHNV and CDR2 YYDKDF (reference sequence). DNA of the CDR3: TGTGCCACCAGCAGTCATTGGGCGGGAGGGCCCAAATACAATGAGCAGTTCTTC. Encoded protein: CATSSHWAGGPKYNEQFF.

The chain links TRBV5-1 to TRBJ2-2; possibly TRBD1 for D (5 bases). Trimming cost V 6 bases and J 2 bases, with 14 bases left between them. This CDR3 region has 15 residues. Germline V CDR1 and CDR2: SGHRS, YFSETQ. The CDR3 region is CASKTSTENTGELFF. CDR3 nucleotides: TGCGCCAGCAAGACCTCGACAGAAAACACCGGGGAGCTGTTTTTT. The variable domain in full, completed from reference TRBV5-1 and TRBJ2-2, reads KAGVTQTPRYLIKTRGQQVTLSCSPISGHRSVSWYQQTPGQGLQFLFEYFSETQRNKGNFPGRFSGRQFSNSRSEMNVSTLELGDSALYLCASKTSTENTGELFFGEGSRLTVL.

The rearrangement uses TRBV10-3 and TRBJ2-2, with a weak D call TRBD1 (5 bases). Germline CDR1 reads ENHRY; CDR2 reads SYGVKD. This CDR3 has 16 residues. Trimming removed 3 bases at V and 0 bases at J, with 11 bases between. The CDR3 region is CAISELGLANTGELFF. The CDR3 DNA reads as TGTGCCATCAGTGAATTGGGGCTCGCGAACACCGGGGAGCTGTTTTTT.

The chain couples TRBV2 to TRBJ1-2, with D unclear. CDR3 length equals 18 residues. V lost 9 bases, J lost 2 bases, and 28 bases lay in between. From germline, CDR1 is SNHLY and CDR2 FYNNEI. The CDR3 region has the DNA TGTGCCAGTGCTGGACTGGGTCGTACAAACCAGAAAAACTATGGCTACACCTTC. Its protein product is CASAGLGRTNQKNYGYTF.

This clone appeared a single time. The DNA for the CDR3 is TGTGCCAGCAGTTTAAGCACCCCCGTTGAGGCTTTCTTT. Translating gives CASSLSTPVEAFF. The gene calls are TRBV28 and TRBJ1-1; D not certain. The V end was cut by 2 bases, the J end by 11 bases, with 15 bases between. Germline-derived CDR1 and CDR2 are MDHEN and SYDVKM. The CDR3 contains 13 residues.

The chain combines TRBV6-1 with TRBJ1-1; 7 positions agree with TRBD1. V lost 5 bases, J lost 1 base, and 7 bases stayed unmatched. In germline, CDR1 is MNHNS, CDR2 SASEGT. The CDR3 runs to 15 residues. The CDR3: CASSSRQGRNTEAFF. As DNA, the CDR3 is TGTGCCAGCAGTTCCCGACAGGGAAGGAACACTGAAGCTTTCTTT.

CDR3 bases: TGTGCCAGCAGCGTAGAGGAGGGACAGTCCACAGATACGCAGTATTTT. Protein sequence: CASSVEEGQSTDTQYF. The chain carries TRBV9 and TRBJ2-3; tentatively, D is TRBD1 (7 bases). The CDR3 is 16 amino acids. The V and J ends lost 0 bases and 2 bases respectively, with 13 bases between them. The V gene's germline CDR1 is SGDLS and CDR2 YYNGEE.

J is TRBJ2-1 and V is TRBV7-2; 11 nucleotides align to TRBD2. The CDR3 has 18 amino acids. CDR1 and CDR2 from the germline V gene are SGHTA and FQGNSA. J lost 0 bases, V lost 1 base, and 5 bases had no gene match. CDR3 nucleotides: TGTGCCAGCAGCTTAGTTGCTAGCGGGAGGATCTCCTACAATGAGCAGTTCTTC. Translated, it gives CASSLVASGRISYNEQFF.

The chain uses TRBV5-1 and TRBJ2-3; D perhaps matches TRBD2 (5 bases). Germline V gene lookup returns CDR1 SGHRS and CDR2 YFSETQ. Trimming removed 2 bases from V and 3 bases from J, with 13 bases in between. The CDR3 consists of 15 residues. CDR3 in amino acids: CASSFGESRTDTQYF. The CDR3 coding sequence is TGCGCCAGCAGCTTCGGGGAGTCGCGAACAGATACGCAGTATTTT.

This CDR3 is CASRGAGGREQFF. Here the CDR3 DNA reads TGTGCCAGCAGGGGGGCGGGGGGCAGGGAGCAGTTCTTC. The chain uses TRBV28 and TRBJ2-1; 8 nucleotides match TRBD2. Per germline, CDR1 MDHEN and CDR2 SYDVKM. V shed 6 bases and J 10 bases; nucleotides not matched to a gene: 8. The CDR3 length is 13 residues.

V and J are TRBV5-1 and TRBJ2-1; TRBD2 might be the D (6 bases). The ends were cut back, 0 bases at V and 6 bases at J, with 16 bases in the middle. The germline gives CDR1 SGHRS, CDR2 YFSETQ. The CDR3 spans 16 residues. The CDR3 region is CASSLGGFGGANEQFF. CDR3 bases: TGCGCCAGCAGCTTGGGGGGGTTCGGAGGGGCCAATGAGCAGTTCTTC.

V usage is TRBV9 and J usage is TRBJ1-1; perhaps TRBD1 as D (5 bases). Germline CDR1 and CDR2: SGDLS and YYNGEE. Trimming stripped 0 bases from V and 6 bases from J, with 9 bases between. CDR3 length equals 13 residues. The CDR3: CASSVVGDSEAFF. CDR3 DNA sequence: TGTGCCAGCAGCGTAGTAGGGGACTCTGAAGCTTTCTTT.